A single TCR beta chain is shown here with its context. Its specificity is unknown. The data derive from a study of shared clonotypes between healthy human individuals. Study-wide results and caveats: It was anticipated that sequencing depth would influence how many clonotypes donors shared.

Measured with immunoSEQ multiplex PCR; TCRdb has only the in-frame clones, and not every one. The data hold around 980,000 clones, with about 84% observed a single time. This CDR3 contains 14 residues. The germline gives CDR1 KGHSH, CDR2 LQKENI. V was shortened by 0 bases and J by 5 bases, with 11 bases between the two germline ends. Sequenced: memory CD4+ T cells from PBMCs. Subset given: CD45RA-negative fraction. The rearrangement joins TRBV18 to TRBJ2-7; D is unresolved. The receptor comes from a man younger than 35 in good health. Some clones in this sample may be carry-over from other donors' samples. This CDR3 is CASSPPEESDEQYF. CDR3 bases: TGTGCCAGCTCACCACCAGAAGAGTCGGACGAGCAGTACTTC.